This T cell receptor beta chain was obtained from a study of T-cell reconstitution after alpha-beta-depleted transplantation in children. Unique molecular identifiers featured in how the TCRbeta library was prepared. TCRdb ran MiXCR on the PCR reads and lists one entry per CDR3 protein. Of 150,000 to 250,000 distinct CDR3 sequences in the sample, 5% to 7.5% were seen once. General study findings and limits: T-cell numbers and diversity one year post-transplant derived largely from freshly generated T cells.

This CDR3 has 15 amino acids. The germline gives CDR1 SGHAT, CDR2 FQNNGV. J was trimmed by 4 bases and V by 7 bases; bases with no gene match: 10. About this clonotype itself: The antigen is undetermined.

The clonotype comes from a girl less than two years old with combined immunodeficiency, due to receive a stem cell transplant. The material was PBMCs, obtained before TCRalphabeta/CD19-depleted stem cell transplant. The chain uses TRBV11-2 and TRBJ2-1, with TRBD2 identical over 7 bases. DNA of the CDR3: TGTGCCAGCACCTTTATAGCGGGCACTTACAATGAGCAGTTCTTC. This encodes CASTFIAGTYNEQFF.